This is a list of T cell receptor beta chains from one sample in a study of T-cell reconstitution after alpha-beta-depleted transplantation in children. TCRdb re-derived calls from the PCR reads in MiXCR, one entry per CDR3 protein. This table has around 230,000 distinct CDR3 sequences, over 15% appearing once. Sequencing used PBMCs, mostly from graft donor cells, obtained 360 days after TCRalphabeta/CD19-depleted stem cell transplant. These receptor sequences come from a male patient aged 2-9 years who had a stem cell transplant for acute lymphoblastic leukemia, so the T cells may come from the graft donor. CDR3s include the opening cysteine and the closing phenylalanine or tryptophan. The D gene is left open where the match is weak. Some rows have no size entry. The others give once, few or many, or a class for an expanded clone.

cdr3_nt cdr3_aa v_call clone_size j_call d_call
TGTGCCAGCAGCGTAGCTTTGAGGGAACCAAATTCACCCCTCCACTTT CASSVALREPNSPLHF TRBV9 - TRBJ1-6 -
TGTGCCAGCAGTTCAGGGGGACCGGGTAGCACCGGGGAGCTGTTTTTT CASSSGGPGSTGELFF TRBV27 few TRBJ2-2 TRBD1
TGTGCCACCAGTGACCCCGCCCGCACAGATACGCAGTATTTT CATSDPARTDTQYF TRBV24-1 few TRBJ2-3 -
TGTGCCAGCAGGGACAGGGGGAACACTGAAGCTTTCTTT CASRDRGNTEAFF TRBV6-4 - TRBJ1-1 TRBD1
TGCGCCAGCAGCTTGGCGGAGGTGGGCCCCCACGAGCAGTACTTC CASSLAEVGPHEQYF TRBV5-1 - TRBJ2-7 -
TGTGCCAGCAGCGGGACTAGCGGACACAATGAGCAGTTCTTC CASSGTSGHNEQFF TRBV28 few TRBJ2-1 TRBD2
TGCAGTGCGGCGGCGACTAGCAAGGATCCGAAAGAGACCCAGTACTTC CSAAATSKDPKETQYF TRBV20-1 few TRBJ2-5 TRBD2
TGTGCCAGCAGCGCCTGGGAGCGGAGCTCCTACAATGAGCAGTTCTTC CASSAWERSSYNEQFF TRBV13 few TRBJ2-1 -
TGTGCCGCGGGGTGGGAGGCGATCACAGATACGCAGTATTTT CAAGWEAITDTQYF TRBV7-9 few TRBJ2-3 -
TGTGCCAGCACCTCATGGGACAGGGTATCCGCCCGAAACACCATATATTTT CASTSWDRVSARNTIYF TRBV12-3/TRBV12-4 - TRBJ1-3 TRBD1
TGCAGTGCCAGACCAAGACATAGCGGGACGCAGTTCTTC CSARPRHSGTQFF TRBV20-1 many TRBJ2-1 TRBD2
TGCGCCAGCAGCTCGGACAGGGATGGCTACACCTTC CASSSDRDGYTF TRBV5-1 few TRBJ1-2 TRBD1
TGTGCCACCAGCAGAGATCGAGGAAACACCATATATTTT CATSRDRGNTIYF TRBV15 few TRBJ1-3 -
TGCGCCAGCAGCTTGCACGCAAGGGGGCTAGCGAACACCGGGGAGCTGTTTTTT CASSLHARGLANTGELFF TRBV5-1 - TRBJ2-2 TRBD1
TGTGCCAGCAGCTCAGGGGTTTACAATGAGCAGTTCTTC CASSSGVYNEQFF TRBV12-3/TRBV12-4 few TRBJ2-1 -
TGTGCCAGCAGCTTATCCCGACTAGCGGGGGGCCTGGGGGAGCTGTTTTTT CASSLSRLAGGLGELFF TRBV7-6 - TRBJ2-2 TRBD2
TGTGCCAGCAGCCCCCGATTGGGTTCCTATAATTCACCCCTCCACTTT CASSPRLGSYNSPLHF TRBV7-8 - TRBJ1-6 -